The 13 T cell receptor beta chains reported below all come from one sample, sequenced in a study of Ad26.COV2.S vaccination and SARS-CoV-2 variants. Method: immunoSEQ multiplex PCR; TCRdb's copy keeps in-frame clones and lacks some. The table has roughly 380,000 clones, 85% to 90% seen once. The sample's treatment: some 20 received Ad26.COV2.S at low or high dose, single or two shots; several received placebo; per-sample allocation not given. Sampling was performed 63 days after the first vaccine or placebo injection. The sequences come from peripheral blood, collected in a trial of Ad26.COV2.S vaccine versus placebo. All receptors derive from a person aged 18-65 years who received the Ad26.COV2.S COVID-19 vaccine or a placebo.

The chain couples TRBV27 to TRBJ1-2; TRBD1 matches at 8 bases. CDR1 MNHEY and CDR2 SMNVEV come from the germline V gene (reference sequence). This CDR3 is 15 amino acids long. V shed 10 bases and J 4 bases; nucleotides not matched to a gene: 14. The CDR3, as DNA: TGTGCCACCTGGACAGGGTTGGGTTCGGGCTATGGCTACACCTTC. This sequence encodes CATWTGLGSGYGYTF.

The V call is TRBV4-1, the J call TRBJ2-7; 8 bases align to TRBD2. This CDR3 contains 15 residues. Germline-derived CDR1 and CDR2 are MGHRA and YSYEKL. V gave up 0 bases and J gave up 2 bases; unmatched junction bases: 3. In nucleotides, the CDR3 is TGCGCCAGCAGCCAAGAATGGCGGGGGGCCTACGAGCAGTACTTC. Translation gives CASSQEWRGAYEQYF.

This clone occurred a few times. V usage is TRBV7-2 and J usage is TRBJ1-2; no firm D call. Trimming shortened V by 3 bases and J by 1 base, and 9 bases separated the two germline ends. Per germline, CDR1 SGHTA and CDR2 FQGNSA. The CDR3 contains 14 residues. CDR3 in DNA: TGTGCCAGCAGCTTCGCCGGGAGTAACTATGGCTACACCTTC. It codes for CASSFAGSNYGYTF.

The chain carries TRBV6-2 or TRBV6-3 and TRBJ2-1; 13 nucleotides line up with TRBD2. V shed 5 bases, J shed 6 bases, and the junction held 1 base outside the gene matches. Germline CDR1 and CDR2: MNHEY and SVGEGT. The CDR3 is 14 residues long. Here the CDR3 DNA reads TGTGCCAGCAGTACTAGCGGGGGGGCCAATGAGCAGTTCTTC. Protein: CASSTSGGANEQFF.

The rearrangement links TRBV15 to TRBJ1-2; TRBD1 agrees at 8 bases. After removal of 7 bases from V and 4 bases from J, the junction contained 8 bases not matched to a gene. The CDR3 is made up of 14 amino acids. In germline, CDR1 is LNHNV, CDR2 YYDKDF (reference sequence). The CDR3, as DNA: TGTGCCACCACGCCAGGGGGCACTCCCTATGGCTACACCTTC. It translates to CATTPGGTPYGYTF.

The table lists this clone with a count of one. The chain uses TRBV5-1 and TRBJ2-5; D might be TRBD1 (6 bases). Between the trimmed V and J ends, which lost 5 bases and 5 bases, there was a span of 13 bases. The CDR3 consists of 13 residues. Germline loops: CDR1 SGHRS, CDR2 YFSETQ. The CDR3 loop is CASRVGGEETQYF. The CDR3 region has the DNA TGCGCCAGCAGGGTAGGGGGAGAGGAGACCCAGTACTTC.

The rearrangement joins TRBV6-5 to TRBJ2-1, with D tentatively TRBD2 (6 bases). In germline, CDR1 is MNHEY, CDR2 SVGAGI. This CDR3 region has 15 residues. V lost 2 bases, J lost 4 bases, and 12 bases lay in between. DNA for the CDR3: TGTGCCAGCAGTTACCGAAGAGCGGGTTACAATGAGCAGTTCTTC. The encoded protein is CASSYRRAGYNEQFF.

This clone was counted once. The chain carries TRBV4-3 and TRBJ2-1; TRBD2 might be the D (5 bases). V dropped 0 bases and J dropped 8 bases, with 14 bases sitting between them. This CDR3 spans 15 amino acids. Germline-derived CDR1 and CDR2 are LGHNA and YSLEER. The CDR3: CASSQEGGRHHEQFF. The CDR3 bases are TGCGCCAGCAGCCAAGAAGGAGGCCGCCACCATGAGCAGTTCTTC.

The chain has TRBV7-6 and TRBJ1-1; unclear D gene. This CDR3 has 13 amino acids. V lost 3 bases and J 8 bases, leaving 13 bases between the germline ends. In germline, CDR1 is SGHVS, CDR2 FNYEAQ. This chain's CDR3 is CASSFLRAGEAFF. The CDR3 coding sequence is TGTGCCAGCAGCTTTTTAAGGGCCGGGGAAGCTTTCTTT. Filled out from reference TRBV7-6 and TRBJ1-1, the complete variable domain reads GAGVSQSPRYKVTKRGQDVALRCDPISGHVSLYWYRQALGQGPEFLTYFNYEAQQDKSGLPNDRFSAERPEGSISTLTIQRTEQRDSAMYRCASSFLRAGEAFFGQGTRLTVV.

This sequence joins TRBV24-1 and TRBJ2-7; D remains unclear. Germline V gives CDR1 KGHDR, CDR2 SFDVKD. V gave up 9 bases and J gave up 5 bases, with 4 bases separating them. The CDR3 length is 9 residues. CDR3 residues: CATEHEQYF. The DNA of the CDR3 is TGTGCCACCGAGCACGAGCAGTACTTC.

V and J are TRBV28 and TRBJ1-2; 8 bases map to TRBD1. This CDR3 is built from 13 residues. Germline CDR1 MDHEN, CDR2 SYDVKM. After removal of 10 bases from V and 3 bases from J, the junction contained 7 bases not matched to a gene. CDR3 sequence reads: CAIRTGRDYGYTF. CDR3 coding DNA: TGTGCCATTCGGACAGGGAGGGACTATGGCTACACCTTC.

The V gene is TRBV6-2 or TRBV6-3, the J gene TRBJ1-5; the D is unclear. The CDR3 loop spans 15 amino acids. Germline CDR1 and CDR2: MNHEY and SVGEGT. Trimming shortened V by 0 bases and J by 2 bases, and 8 bases separated the two germline ends. CDR3 in DNA: TGTGCCAGCAGTTACTCGATTGGACGCAATCAGCCCCAGCATTTT. Its translation is CASSYSIGRNQPQHF.

This clone came up a few times. The gene calls are TRBV19 and TRBJ1-6; D not resolved. This CDR3 has 13 amino acids. Trimming shortened V by 5 bases and J by 8 bases, and 10 bases separated the two germline ends. Looked up from germline, CDR1 is LNHDA and CDR2 is SQIVND (reference sequence). The CDR3 protein is CASSPEEHSPLHF. For the CDR3, the DNA is TGTGCCAGTAGTCCGGAGGAGCATTCACCCCTCCACTTT.